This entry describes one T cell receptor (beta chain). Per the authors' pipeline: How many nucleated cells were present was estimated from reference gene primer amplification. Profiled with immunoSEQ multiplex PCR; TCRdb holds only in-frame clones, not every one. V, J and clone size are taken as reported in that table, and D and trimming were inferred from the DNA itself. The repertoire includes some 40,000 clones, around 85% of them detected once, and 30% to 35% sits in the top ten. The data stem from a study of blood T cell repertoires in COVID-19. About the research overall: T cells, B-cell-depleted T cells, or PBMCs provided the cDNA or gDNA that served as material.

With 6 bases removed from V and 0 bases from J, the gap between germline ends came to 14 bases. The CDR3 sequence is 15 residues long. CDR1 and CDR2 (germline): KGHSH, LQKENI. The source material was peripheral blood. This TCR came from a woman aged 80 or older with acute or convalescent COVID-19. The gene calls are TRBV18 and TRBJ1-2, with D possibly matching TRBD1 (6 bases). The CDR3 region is CASSAGTTSNYGYTF. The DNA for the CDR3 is TGTGCCAGCTCGGCCGGGACAACTTCTAACTATGGCTACACCTTC.